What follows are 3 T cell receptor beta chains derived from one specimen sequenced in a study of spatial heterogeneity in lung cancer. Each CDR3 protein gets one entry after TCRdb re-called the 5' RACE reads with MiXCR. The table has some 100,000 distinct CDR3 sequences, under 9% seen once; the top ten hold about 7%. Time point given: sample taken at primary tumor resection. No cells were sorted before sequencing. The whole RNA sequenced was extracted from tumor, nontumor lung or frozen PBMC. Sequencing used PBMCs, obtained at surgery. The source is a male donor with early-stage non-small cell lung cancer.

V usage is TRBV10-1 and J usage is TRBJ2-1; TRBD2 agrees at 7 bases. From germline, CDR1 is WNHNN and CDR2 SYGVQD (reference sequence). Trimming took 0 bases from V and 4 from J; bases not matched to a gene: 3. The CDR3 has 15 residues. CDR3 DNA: TGCGCCAGCAGTGAGTCGATGGGGGGGTACAATGAGCAGTTCTTC. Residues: CASSESMGGYNEQFF.

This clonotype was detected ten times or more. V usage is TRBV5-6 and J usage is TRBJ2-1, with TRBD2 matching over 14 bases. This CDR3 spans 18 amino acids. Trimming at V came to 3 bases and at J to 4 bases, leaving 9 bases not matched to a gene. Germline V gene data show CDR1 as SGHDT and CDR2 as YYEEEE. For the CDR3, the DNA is TGTGCCAGCAGCTCCGGGACTAGCGGGAGATACCTTTACAATGAGCAGTTCTTC. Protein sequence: CASSSGTSGRYLYNEQFF.

For the CDR3, the DNA is TGCGCCAGCAGCCCGGGACAGGGGTCCTACGAGCAGTACTTC. This sequence encodes CASSPGQGSYEQYF. The chain joins TRBV5-1 to TRBJ2-7, with 10 positions matching TRBD1. J lost 1 base, V lost 4 bases, and 2 bases had no gene match. The CDR3 totals 14 residues. Germline V gene sequence: CDR1 SGHRS, CDR2 YFSETQ.